A single sample gave rise to the 7 T cell receptor beta chains below, sequenced in a study of beta chain features in type 1 diabetes. The authors reverse transcribed all of the isolated RNA, so sequencing captured expressed TCRB transcripts. Clones were sequenced by immunoSEQ multiplex PCR, and TCRdb holds only the in-frame ones, with some missing. The sample holds about 660,000 clones; about an eighth are singletons and the top ten take just under 0.04%. Study results and caveats: For Type 1 diabetes patients, all four CD4+ subsets carried TCRB CDR3s that were moderately but significantly shorter.

These receptors' targets are unknown. The source material was naive CD4+ T cells from blood. The receptors originated from a man between 18 and 35 years old with type 1 diabetes.

The chain is built from TRBV27 and TRBJ1-3; D is unclear. Germline V gene lookup returns CDR1 MNHEY and CDR2 SMNVEV (reference sequence). This CDR3 contains 14 residues. Trimming left V 3 bases short and J 0 bases short, with 6 bases between. The CDR3 region is CASSFGSSGNTIYF. CDR3 bases: TGTGCCAGCAGTTTCGGGAGCTCTGGAAACACCATATATTTT.

The chain is built from TRBV9 and TRBJ2-5; D remains ambiguous. V lost 1 base and J 1 base, leaving 8 bases between the germline ends. Germline CDR1 is SGDLS and CDR2 is YYNGEE. The CDR3 runs to 14 residues. In nucleotides, the CDR3 is TGTGCCAGCAGCGTAATGACCGCCCAAGAGACCCAGTACTTC. Translation gives CASSVMTAQETQYF. The variable domain in full, with the rest retrieved from reference TRBV9 and TRBJ2-5, is DSGVTQTPKHLITATGQRVTLRCSPRSGDLSVYWYQQSLDQGLQFLIQYYNGEERAKGNILERFSAQQFPDLHSELNLSSLELGDSALYFCASSVMTAQETQYFGPGTRLLVL.

The chain joins TRBV7-2 to TRBJ2-1; a possible D gene is TRBD1 (5 bases). Germline values: CDR1 SGHTA, CDR2 FQGNSA. V was clipped by 5 bases and J by 0 bases, with 11 bases between them. This CDR3 contains 15 residues. CDR3 in DNA: TGTGCCAGCAGCCGTGACAGTTACTCCTACAATGAGCAGTTCTTC. It is translated as CASSRDSYSYNEQFF.

This clone was detected a few times. Other DNA variants within this sample encode the same CDR3. The chain employs TRBV15 and TRBJ2-1; 13 bases fit TRBD2. CDR1 is LNHNV and CDR2 is YYDKDF in the germline V gene (reference sequence). CDR3 length: 17 residues. V shed 5 bases and J 0 bases; nucleotides not matched to a gene: 4. In DNA, the CDR3 is TGTGCCACCAGCCGGACTAGCGGGAGTAGCTCCTACAATGAGCAGTTCTTC. Translation: CATSRTSGSSSYNEQFF. Together with reference TRBV15 and TRBJ2-1, the CDR3 gives the full variable domain: DAMVIQNPRYQVTQFGKPVTLSCSQTLNHNVMYWYQQKSSQAPKLLFHYYDKDFNNEADTPDNFQSRRPNTSFCFLDIRSPGLGDTAMYLCATSRTSGSSSYNEQFFGPGTRLTVL.

This clone was picked up a small number of times. This chain connects TRBV4-3 to TRBJ2-1; TRBD2 might be the D (6 bases). Germline V lookup: CDR1 LGHNA, CDR2 YSLEER. This CDR3 is 15 amino acids long. The V and J ends lost 2 bases and 7 bases respectively, with 15 bases between them. CDR3: CASSQSSGRANEQFF. In DNA form, the CDR3 reads TGCGCCAGCAGCCAATCCTCCGGGAGAGCGAATGAGCAGTTCTTC.

This clone has just a few counts. The chain carries TRBV7-8 and TRBJ2-7; D is perhaps TRBD2 (6 bases). The germline V and J ends were trimmed by 1 base and 0 bases, with 19 bases remaining between them. The CDR3 consists of 18 residues. Germline CDR1 SGHVS, CDR2 FQNEAQ. CDR3 protein: CASSLVSRGLSLSYEQYF. The CDR3, as DNA: TGTGCCAGCAGCTTAGTAAGTCGGGGACTCTCGCTCTCCTACGAGCAGTACTTC.

This clone was seen only a few times. The genes are TRBV9 and TRBJ2-1; 11 nucleotides match TRBD2. V was clipped by 6 bases and J by 8 bases; unmatched bases: 7. Germline lookup yields CDR1 SGDLS and CDR2 YYNGEE. The CDR3 is 14 amino acids. CDR3: CASKTGLADDEQFF. The CDR3 DNA reads TGTGCCAGCAAAACGGGACTAGCGGATGATGAGCAGTTCTTC.